This T cell receptor (beta chain) is from a study of blood T cell repertoires in COVID-19. The overall study: COVID-19 samples collected from the United States, Italy and Spain covered acute and convalescent phases. From T cells, B-cell-depleted T cells, or PBMCs came the material, which was cDNA or gDNA.

Source study methods: Estimation of nucleated cell counts was performed using reference gene primer amplification. Using immunoSEQ multiplex PCR, the repertoire was profiled, and TCRdb retains in-frame clones only, with some absent. From that table come the V and J calls and clone size; the DNA was used to work out D and trimming. The sample shows around 140,000 clones, around 72% of them seen only once. Trimming took off 5 bases at V and 1 base at J, with 8 bases between the two ends. CDR1 and CDR2 from the germline V gene are KGHSH and LQKENI. The CDR3 is 13 amino acids. This sequence originates from a woman aged 60-75 years with acute or convalescent COVID-19. The chain is built from TRBV18 and TRBJ2-5; D ambiguous. Sequencing was done on a sample of peripheral blood. CDR3: CASSKQSQETQYF. The CDR3 region has the DNA TGTGCCAGCTCAAAACAAAGCCAAGAGACCCAGTACTTC.